The rows below give T cell receptor beta chains drawn from one sample of a study of blood T cell repertoires in COVID-19. Clones were sequenced by immunoSEQ multiplex PCR, and TCRdb holds only the in-frame ones, with some missing. The sample carries hundreds of thousands of clones, 88% recorded once. Specimen: PBMCs or T cells enriched from blood (not recorded which). These TCRs come from a woman between 50 and 59 years old with acute COVID-19. The CDR3 runs from the conserved cysteine through the conserved F or W.

V: TRBV5-5; J: TRBJ2-1; CDR3: CASSATLAGGYNEQFF
V: TRBV25-1; J: TRBJ2-5; CDR3: CASRGELAGQETQYF
V: TRBV4-1; J: TRBJ2-1; CDR3: CASSQTGQGKNEQFF
V: TRBV9; J: TRBJ2-1; CDR3: CASSRSGRGQFF
V: TRBV7-9; J: TRBJ2-2; CDR3: CASSYLREGGTGELFF
V: TRBV12-5; J: TRBJ1-2; CDR3: CASGLVLPAGYTF
V: TRBV6-1; J: TRBJ1-6; CDR3: CASSEKGYYNSPLHF
V: TRBV28; J: TRBJ2-5; CDR3: CASSLNRGLETQYF
V: TRBV27; J: TRBJ1-5; CDR3: CASSSQGQGFGPQHF
V: TRBV4-2; J: TRBJ1-2; CDR3: CASSKELRGPNYGYTF
V: TRBV12-5; J: TRBJ2-1; CDR3: CASGLGTGWNEQFF
V: TRBV18; J: TRBJ2-1; CDR3: CASYRVGGRQYNEQFF
V: TRBV12-3/TRBV12-4; J: TRBJ2-1; CDR3: CASSPADRTGFF
V: TRBV25-1; J: TRBJ2-1; CDR3: CASSRGTGQSYNEQFF
V: TRBV10-3; J: TRBJ1-5; CDR3: CAISEQGAGQPQHF
V: TRBV4-1; J: TRBJ1-2; CDR3: CASSRLPDRHGYTF
V: TRBV18; J: TRBJ1-1; CDR3: CASSPVTGATEAFF
V: TRBV2; J: TRBJ1-5; CDR3: CASSGQDQPQHF
V: TRBV5-1; J: TRBJ2-7; CDR3: CASSFGGGYEQYF
V: TRBV4-3; J: TRBJ1-1; CDR3: CASSLLQGGWGGEAFF
V: TRBV7-7; J: TRBJ2-3; CDR3: CASSPGTGVTDTQYF
V: TRBV27; J: TRBJ2-1; CDR3: CASSGGAGLYNEQFF
V: TRBV5-8; J: TRBJ2-3; CDR3: CASSLFRYTDLDTQYF
V: TRBV11-3; J: TRBJ2-1; CDR3: CASSLVGEYNEQFF
V: TRBV11-2; J: TRBJ2-3; CDR3: CASSSSWAGTDTQYF
V: TRBV7-2; J: TRBJ2-7; CDR3: CASSLDRTGYSYEQYF
V: TRBV19; J: TRBJ1-2; CDR3: CASRRESNYGYTF
V: TRBV12-3/TRBV12-4; J: TRBJ1-4; CDR3: CASSRTENEKLFF
V: TRBV18; J: TRBJ1-2; CDR3: CASSQGSNYGYTF
V: TRBV5-5; J: TRBJ2-2; CDR3: CASSSRTGSRTGELFF
V: TRBV4-2; J: TRBJ2-7; CDR3: CASSQSGRVDEQYF
V: TRBV9; J: TRBJ1-2; CDR3: CASSVGTGRANYGYTF
V: TRBV11-1; J: TRBJ2-1; CDR3: CASSLAPYVRVNEQFF
V: TRBV3-1/TRBV3-2; J: TRBJ2-1; CDR3: CASSIPGTGVPREQFF
V: TRBV27; J: TRBJ2-4; CDR3: CASRGQGENIQYF
V: TRBV10-3; J: TRBJ2-7; CDR3: CAISRNPGQGVSYEQYF
V: TRBV20-1; J: TRBJ2-5; CDR3: CSASSGTPQETQYF
V: TRBV20-1; J: TRBJ1-2; CDR3: CSAQRGYGYTF
V: TRBV27; J: TRBJ1-3; CDR3: CATRTTGSGNTIYF
V: TRBV19; J: TRBJ1-1; CDR3: CASSREDIATEAFF
V: TRBV28; J: TRBJ1-1; CDR3: CASSLIRGEYTEAFF